The rows below give T cell receptor beta chains drawn from one sample of a study of cytomegalovirus exposure and HLA in healthy donors. Sequencing was performed with immunoSEQ multiplex PCR; in TCRdb, only in-frame clones are kept and a portion is missing. The table lists 100,000 to 150,000 clones, 74% of them singletons, with less than 4% in the top ten. The source material was PBMCs. These TCRs come from a middle-aged man in good health and CMV-seropositive. Both conserved end residues are part of each CDR3.

v_call: TRBV5-5
cdr3_aa: CASSLRTGEHGYTF

v_call: TRBV29-1
cdr3_aa: CSVVGSSIEQFF

v_call: TRBV7-2
cdr3_aa: CASSLLTGGYNQPQHF

v_call: TRBV5-1
cdr3_aa: CASSLDSGDYGHTF

v_call: TRBV7-8
cdr3_aa: CASSPLRGNNYEQYF

v_call: TRBV28
cdr3_aa: CASTQVQWSYEQYF

v_call: TRBV7-8
cdr3_aa: CASSLYRGPGELFF

v_call: TRBV11-3
cdr3_aa: CASSSGQGRGNTIYF

v_call: TRBV4-3
cdr3_aa: CASSQDPAGGYNEQFF

v_call: TRBV5-1
cdr3_aa: CASSLDLGGVTDTQYF

v_call: TRBV7-2
cdr3_aa: CASSLVGALSGNTIYF

v_call: TRBV4-1
cdr3_aa: CASSQDGLTNTEAFF

v_call: TRBV30
cdr3_aa: CAWSDYGQAIYGYTF

v_call: TRBV7-2
cdr3_aa: CASSRQSSHGIF

v_call: TRBV7-7
cdr3_aa: CASSPLAHSQTQYF

v_call: TRBV6-1
cdr3_aa: CASSDLTGVGEQYF

v_call: TRBV13
cdr3_aa: CASSFGVGAYEQYF

v_call: TRBV5-5
cdr3_aa: CASSLRDRVWTEAFF

v_call: TRBV19
cdr3_aa: CASSMQGGTEAFF

v_call: TRBV9
cdr3_aa: CASSVVPGMSPRYF

v_call: TRBV18
cdr3_aa: CASSRVDEQYF

v_call: TRBV19
cdr3_aa: CASTSTGMGYNEQFF

v_call: TRBV5-6
cdr3_aa: CASSSGTSGRSTYEQYF

v_call: TRBV6-1
cdr3_aa: CASSEARTGLGETQYF

v_call: TRBV27
cdr3_aa: CASSPYRDSYSNQPQHF

v_call: TRBV4-1
cdr3_aa: CASSYQQDYEQYF

v_call: TRBV6-6
cdr3_aa: CASSYSGGAGETQYF

v_call: TRBV18
cdr3_aa: CASSRKEGYNEQFF

v_call: TRBV2
cdr3_aa: CASSDPGQYNYGYTF

v_call: TRBV5-4
cdr3_aa: CASSLWGGRVETQYF

v_call: TRBV6-5
cdr3_aa: CASRTLQGYYGYTF

v_call: TRBV6-5
cdr3_aa: CASSYSNMNTEAFF

v_call: TRBV7-9
cdr3_aa: CASSLAIGGTYEQYF